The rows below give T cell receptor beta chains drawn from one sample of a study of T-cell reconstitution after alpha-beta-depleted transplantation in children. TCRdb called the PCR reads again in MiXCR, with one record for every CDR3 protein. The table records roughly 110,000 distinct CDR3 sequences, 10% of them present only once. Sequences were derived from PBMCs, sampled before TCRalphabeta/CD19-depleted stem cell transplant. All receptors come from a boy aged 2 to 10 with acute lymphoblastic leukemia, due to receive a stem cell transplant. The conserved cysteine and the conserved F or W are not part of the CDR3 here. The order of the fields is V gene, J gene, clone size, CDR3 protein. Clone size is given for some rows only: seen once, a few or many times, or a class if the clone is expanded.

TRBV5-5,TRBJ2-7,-,ASSLDESSYEQY
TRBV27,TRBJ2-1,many,ASSPPAETSSYNEQF
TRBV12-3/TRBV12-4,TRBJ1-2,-,ASTPKTGPYGYT
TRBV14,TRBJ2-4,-,ASSPAAAKNIQY
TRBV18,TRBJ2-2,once,ASSPRHRGPVTGELF
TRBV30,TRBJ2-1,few,ARTTSGASNEQF
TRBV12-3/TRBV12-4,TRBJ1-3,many,ASSLGLGNTIY
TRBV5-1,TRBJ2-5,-,ASSPPLGVIWETQY
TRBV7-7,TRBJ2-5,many,ASSSSTRKQETQY
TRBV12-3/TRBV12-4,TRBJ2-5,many,ASRSDRQETQY
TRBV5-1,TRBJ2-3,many,ASSLTGTTGGRTDTQY
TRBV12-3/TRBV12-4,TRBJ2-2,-,ASSLKWTPSTGELF
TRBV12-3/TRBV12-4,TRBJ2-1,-,ASSPRRGYNEQF
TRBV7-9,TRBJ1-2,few,ASSTSTGPDGYT
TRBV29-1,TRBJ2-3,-,SVVGGGVNTQY
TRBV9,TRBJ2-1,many,ASSVGSYNEQF
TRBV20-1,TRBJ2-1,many,SAPGQARNEQF
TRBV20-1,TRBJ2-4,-,SAFWTGGKNIQY
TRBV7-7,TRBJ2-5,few,ASSRQEQETQY
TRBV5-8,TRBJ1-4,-,ASSLGDRDYKKLF
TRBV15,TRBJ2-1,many,ATSRRTEYNEQF
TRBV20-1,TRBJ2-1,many,STFSGTSGRRRQF
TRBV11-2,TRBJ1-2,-,ASSLEGLYGYT
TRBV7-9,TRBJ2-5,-,ASSFAVGIQETQY
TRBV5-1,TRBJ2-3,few,ASSLGGLRETDTQY
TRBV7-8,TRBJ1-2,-,ASSPRGEDRSDGYT
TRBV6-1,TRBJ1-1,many,ASSLDGLERYTEAF
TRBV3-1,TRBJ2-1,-,ASSQVASSYNEQF
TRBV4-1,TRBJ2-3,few,ASSQETGAGGFTDTQY
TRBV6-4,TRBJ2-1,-,ASSVVAENNEQF
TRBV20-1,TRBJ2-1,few,SLTSGSPNEQF
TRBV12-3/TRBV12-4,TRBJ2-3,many,ASSTNSGRISDTQY
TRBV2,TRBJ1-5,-,ASRRQGGHQPQH
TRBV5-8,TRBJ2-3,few,ASSSRRLVGIDTQY
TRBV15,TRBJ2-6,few,ATSTRGQGNLRANVLT
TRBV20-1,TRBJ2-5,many,SAETGAQTQY
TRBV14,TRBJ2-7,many,ASSQGPLIHEQY
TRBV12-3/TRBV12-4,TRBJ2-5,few,ASRRPGGTQY
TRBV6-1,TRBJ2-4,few,ASSNSGTGGNIQY
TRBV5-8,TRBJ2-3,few,ASSFGAGGYTDTQY
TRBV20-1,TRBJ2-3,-,SARRLGGSTDTQY
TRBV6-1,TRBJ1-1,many,ASSGRDSLNTEAF
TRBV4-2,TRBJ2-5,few,ASSQDGASGSQTQY
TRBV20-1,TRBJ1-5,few,SATRTRLGQPQH
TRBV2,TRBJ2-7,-,ASRRDSLYEQY
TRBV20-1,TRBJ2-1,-,SATTPREQF
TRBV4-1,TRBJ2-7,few,ASSRLWQGIYEQY
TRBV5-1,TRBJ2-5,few,ASTRTKIGETQY
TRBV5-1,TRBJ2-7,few,ASSASSYEQY
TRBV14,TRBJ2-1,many,ASSQAGARGRNEQF
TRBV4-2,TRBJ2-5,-,ASSPFQFQETQY
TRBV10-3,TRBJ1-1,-,AISRQTSTEAF
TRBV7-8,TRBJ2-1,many,ASSVVKAGGGNEQF
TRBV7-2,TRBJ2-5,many,ASCLGRARETQY